This is a list of T cell receptor beta chains from one sample in a study of T cell repertoires in cytomegalovirus infection. TCRdb reanalysed the reads using MiXCR and keeps one entry per CDR3 protein. The data hold approximately 700,000 distinct CDR3 sequences, with roughly 35% observed a single time. Source material: PBMCs. All receptors derive from a human donor in good health (CMV status not recorded). Some clones in this sample may be carry-over from other donors' samples. The CDR3 runs from the conserved cysteine through the conserved F or W. The D gene is left open where the match is weak. Some rows mark clone size as missing; the rest say once, few, many or name a class of expanded clone.

v_call	d_call	clone_size	j_call	cdr3_nt	cdr3_aa
TRBV7-4	TRBD2	-	TRBJ2-7	TGTGCCAGCAGCTTAGGGACTAGCGGGAGGGCGTCTGGCGAGCAGTACTTC	CASSLGTSGRASGEQYF
TRBV7-9	-	few	TRBJ2-5	TGTGCCAGCAATAAGGACTACCGACAAGAGACCCAGTACTTC	CASNKDYRQETQYF
TRBV5-1	TRBD1	few	TRBJ2-1	TGCGCCAGCAGTCTTACCGGGACAGGGATAATAAATGAGCAGTTCTTC	CASSLTGTGIINEQFF
TRBV27	TRBD2	-	TRBJ2-1	TGTGCCAGCAGCGGACTAGCGGGATTCAATGAGCAGTTCTTC	CASSGLAGFNEQFF
TRBV6-1	-	few	TRBJ2-3	TGTGCCAGCAGTGCAACAGGTCCAGATACGCAGTATTTT	CASSATGPDTQYF
TRBV20-1	TRBD2	-	TRBJ2-7	TGCAGTGCTAGAGGTATAGCGGGAAACTACGAGCAGTACTTC	CSARGIAGNYEQYF
TRBV7-2	-	many	TRBJ1-5	TGTGCCAGCAGCTTAGCCGGCGACCCGGATCAGCCCCAGCATTTT	CASSLAGDPDQPQHF
TRBV5-1	TRBD2	few	TRBJ2-3	TGCGCCAGCAGCTTGAGCGGGAGGTTCGGCACAGATACGCAGTATTTT	CASSLSGRFGTDTQYF
TRBV18	-	few	TRBJ1-3	TGTGCCAGCTCACCGTACAATGCAGGCAAAAGCTCTGGAAACACCATATATTTT	CASSPYNAGKSSGNTIYF
TRBV10-3	TRBD2	few	TRBJ2-2	TGTGCCATCGGACTAGCGCCCAACACCGGGGAGCTGTTTTTT	CAIGLAPNTGELFF
TRBV2	-	-	TRBJ2-6	TGTGCCAGCAGCGAGCCGGGGGCTGGAACGCGAGGGGCCAACGTCCTGACTTTC	CASSEPGAGTRGANVLTF
TRBV28	-	-	TRBJ1-6	TGTGCCAGCATCCGACAGGCCATGAGCTCCTATAATTCACCCCTCCACTTT	CASIRQAMSSYNSPLHF
TRBV12-3/TRBV12-4	-	-	TRBJ2-5	TGTGCCAGCATTCAAAAGACAGGCCAGTACCAAGAGACCCAGTACTTC	CASIQKTGQYQETQYF
TRBV7-3	TRBD1	few	TRBJ2-5	TGTGCCAGCAGCTCGACAGGGGCTGTGAAGACCCAGTACTTC	CASSSTGAVKTQYF
TRBV6-5	-	-	TRBJ1-2	TGTGCCAGCAGTTACTCGCAACACGGCAGCTATGGCTACACCTTC	CASSYSQHGSYGYTF
TRBV7-6	TRBD2	few	TRBJ2-3	TGTGCCAGCAGCTTGTTAACTAGCGGGGACCTCACAGATACGCAGTATTTT	CASSLLTSGDLTDTQYF
TRBV7-2	TRBD2	-	TRBJ2-2	TGTGCCAGCAGCTTAGCGAGTAGCGGGGTGAACACCGGGGAGCTGTTTTTT	CASSLASSGVNTGELFF
TRBV28	-	-	TRBJ2-1	TGTGCCAGCAGTTCCCTACGGGAGCTAGACCCTGACCCAGGTGAGCAGTTCTTC	CASSSLRELDPDPGEQFF
TRBV2	-	few	TRBJ2-3	TGTGCCAGCAGTGATCAGGGTATGGGCACAGATACGCAGTATTTT	CASSDQGMGTDTQYF
TRBV20-1	TRBD2	-	TRBJ2-1	TGCAGCGCGGGACTAGCGGGAGTGGGGTCATCAGAGGAGCAGTTCTTC	CSAGLAGVGSSEEQFF
TRBV3-1	-	-	TRBJ2-7	TGTGCCAGCAGCAATCCGCGGCAGGGGAAAACCTACGAGCAGTACTTC	CASSNPRQGKTYEQYF
TRBV11-2	TRBD1	-	TRBJ1-2	TGTGCCAGCAGCTCGGACAGGGGATACCATGGCTACACCTTC	CASSSDRGYHGYTF
TRBV20-1	-	-	TRBJ1-5	TGCAGTTGGGTCGGCGGTGGGGCAGGACAGCCCCAGCATTTT	CSWVGGGAGQPQHF
TRBV28	-	few	TRBJ2-1	TGTGCCAGCAGCCTACCACAGGGTGCTGAGCAGTTCTTC	CASSLPQGAEQFF
TRBV28	-	once	TRBJ1-5	TGTGCCAGCAGTCTTTCGCTGGCAGGGAATCAGCCCCAGCATTTT	CASSLSLAGNQPQHF
TRBV2	TRBD1	-	TRBJ1-5	TGTGCCCGCAGGCGACAGGGGGCAGGTCAGCCCCAGCATTTT	CARRRQGAGQPQHF
TRBV6-8	-	-	TRBJ2-1	TGTGCCAGCAGTTCAGGGAAAGGGCCACCCTCCTACAATGAGCAGTTCTTC	CASSSGKGPPSYNEQFF
TRBV7-6	-	few	TRBJ2-7	TGTGCCAGCAGCGACACCAAGGGGGACTACGAGCAGTACTTC	CASSDTKGDYEQYF
TRBV28	TRBD2	-	TRBJ2-3	TGTGCCAGCAGCCGGAATGGCGGGGGGGCAAGGAATACGCAGTATTTT	CASSRNGGGARNTQYF
TRBV7-2	-	few	TRBJ2-2	TGTGCCAGCAGACCAACGCCGAGGGACACCGGGGAGCTGTTTTTT	CASRPTPRDTGELFF
TRBV7-9	TRBD1	few	TRBJ1-2	TGTGCCAGCAGCTCCCCCGGACAGGGGATCCATGGCTACACCTTC	CASSSPGQGIHGYTF
TRBV20-1	-	-	TRBJ1-3	TGCAGTGCTAGAGCCAGCTTGTCTGGAAACACCATATATTTT	CSARASLSGNTIYF
TRBV7-9	-	few	TRBJ2-1	TGTGCCAGCAGCTTAGGGGCGGGAACAACCTCCTACAATGAGCAGTTCTTC	CASSLGAGTTSYNEQFF
TRBV12-3/TRBV12-4	-	-	TRBJ1-5	TGTGCCAGCAGGGGGACTCTCGGCCAGCCCCAGCATTTT	CASRGTLGQPQHF
TRBV7-9	-	-	TRBJ2-7	TGTGCCAGCAGCCCACCCGGGACACGAGACGAGCAGTACTTC	CASSPPGTRDEQYF
TRBV20-1	TRBD2	once	TRBJ2-7	TGCAGTGCTAGACTCTCCTCTAGCGGCCCCCACGAGCAGTACTTC	CSARLSSSGPHEQYF
TRBV20-1	TRBD2	-	TRBJ2-3	TGCAGTGCTACAGGAGGTGGCGGGAGGGCCTTAACAGATACGCAGTATTTT	CSATGGGGRALTDTQYF
TRBV6-1	-	-	TRBJ2-7	TGTGCCAGCAAGGGGACAAGGTACGAGCAGTACTTC	CASKGTRYEQYF
TRBV7-9	TRBD2	few	TRBJ2-1	TGTGCCAGCAGCCAGACTAGCGGGAGTAAGGTTTGGAATGAGCAGTTCTTC	CASSQTSGSKVWNEQFF
TRBV10-2	-	few	TRBJ1-1	TGCGCCAGCAGTGAACAGAAAAGTATTGAAGCTTTCTTT	CASSEQKSIEAFF
TRBV7-3	TRBD2	few	TRBJ2-1	TGTGCCAGCAGTCTCACTAGCGGGGGGGCTGTCAATGAGCAGTTCTTC	CASSLTSGGAVNEQFF
TRBV20-1	TRBD2	-	TRBJ2-1	TGCAGTGCCAGACTAGCGGGAGGCCAGGACAATGAGCAGTTCTTC	CSARLAGGQDNEQFF
TRBV12-3/TRBV12-4	TRBD2	-	TRBJ2-3	TGTGCCAGCAGTTTGGGGACTAGCGGGACAAATACGCAGTATTTT	CASSLGTSGTNTQYF
TRBV28	-	-	TRBJ1-1	TGTGCCAGCAGTTCCAGGGTTGACACTGAAGCTTTCTTT	CASSSRVDTEAFF
TRBV7-2	-	-	TRBJ1-6	TGTTCCAGCAGCTTAGCGCTGGGCTCACCCCTCCACTTT	CSSSLALGSPLHF